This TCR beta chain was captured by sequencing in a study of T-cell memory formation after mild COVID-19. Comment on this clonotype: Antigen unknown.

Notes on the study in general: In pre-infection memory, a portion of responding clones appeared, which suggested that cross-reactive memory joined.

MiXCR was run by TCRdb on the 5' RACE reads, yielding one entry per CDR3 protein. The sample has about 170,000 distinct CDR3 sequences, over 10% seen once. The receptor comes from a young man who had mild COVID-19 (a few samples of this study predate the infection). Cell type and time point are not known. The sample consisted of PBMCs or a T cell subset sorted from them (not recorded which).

The CDR3 coding sequence is TGTGCCAGCAGCCAGGGTGGGTACGGCGTCCTGACTTTC. Translated, it gives CASSQGGYGVLTF. The rearrangement links TRBV7-2 to TRBJ2-6; tentatively, D is TRBD1 (5 bases). The V gene's germline CDR1 is SGHTA and CDR2 FQGNSA. The CDR3 sequence is 13 residues long. V was trimmed by 5 bases and J by 12 bases, leaving 14 bases between them.